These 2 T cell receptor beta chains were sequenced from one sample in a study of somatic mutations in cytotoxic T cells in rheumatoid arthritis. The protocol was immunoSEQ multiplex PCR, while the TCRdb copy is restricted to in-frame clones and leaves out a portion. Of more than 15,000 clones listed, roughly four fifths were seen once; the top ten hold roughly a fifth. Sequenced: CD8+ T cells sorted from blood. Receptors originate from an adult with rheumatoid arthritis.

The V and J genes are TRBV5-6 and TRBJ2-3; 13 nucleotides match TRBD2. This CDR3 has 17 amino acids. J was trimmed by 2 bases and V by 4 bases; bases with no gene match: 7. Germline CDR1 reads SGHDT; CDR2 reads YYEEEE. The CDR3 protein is CASSQLAGGLVTDTQYF. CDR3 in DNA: TGTGCCAGCAGCCAACTAGCGGGAGGGCTTGTCACAGATACGCAGTATTTT.

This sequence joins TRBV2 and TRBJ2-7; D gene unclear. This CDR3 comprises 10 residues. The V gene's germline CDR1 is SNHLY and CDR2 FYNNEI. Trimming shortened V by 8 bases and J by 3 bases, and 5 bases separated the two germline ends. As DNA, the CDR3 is TGTGCCAGCGCGCGCTACGAGCAGTACTTC. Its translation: CASARYEQYF.